The rows below give T cell receptor beta chains drawn from one sample of a study of blood T cell repertoires in COVID-19. TCRdb's copy holds only in-frame clones and misses some; the assay was immunoSEQ multiplex PCR. The sample records 300,000 to 350,000 clones, approximately 92% being singletons. The sequenced sample consisted of peripheral blood. The source of these receptors is a woman aged 25-40 years with COVID-19, enrolled during active disease. CDR3s include the opening cysteine and the closing phenylalanine or tryptophan. A D gene is named only where the DNA matches it firmly.

D gene	V gene	J gene	CDR3 protein	CDR3 DNA
-	TRBV5-1	TRBJ2-3	CASSDETVNTQYF	TGCGCCAGCAGCGACGAGACTGTAAATACGCAGTATTTT
TRBD1	TRBV19	TRBJ1-5	CASSITGQGQPQHF	TGTGCCAGTAGTATTACGGGACAGGGTCAGCCCCAGCATTTT
-	TRBV24-1	TRBJ1-1	CATSDKTASGNTEAFF	TGTGCCACCAGTGATAAGACAGCCTCGGGGAACACTGAAGCTTTCTTT
-	TRBV4-1	TRBJ2-7	CASSQGIQQGGGYEQYF	TGCGCCAGCAGCCAAGGTATTCAACAGGGGGGGGGCTACGAGCAGTACTTC
-	TRBV19	TRBJ2-1	CASSIVGSGYRGDEQFF	TGTGCCAGTAGTATAGTGGGTAGCGGATACCGTGGGGATGAGCAGTTCTTC
TRBD2	TRBV28	TRBJ2-7	CASSLPGTSAHYEQYF	TGTGCCAGCAGTTTGCCCGGGACTAGCGCCCACTACGAGCAGTACTTC
-	TRBV5-1	TRBJ1-1	CASSLDAGGTEAFF	TGCGCCAGCAGCTTGGATGCGGGAGGCACTGAAGCTTTCTTT
TRBD1	TRBV6-1	TRBJ2-7	CASSGRDSPILIYEQYF	TGTGCCAGCAGTGGAAGGGACAGTCCCATTCTAATTTACGAGCAGTACTTC
-	TRBV3-1/TRBV3-2	TRBJ1-1	CASSQDGRLAFF	TGTGCCAGCAGCCAAGATGGGCGCCTGGCTTTCTTT
TRBD1	TRBV27	TRBJ2-1	CASSSRDSNSEQFF	TGTGCCAGCAGTTCCCGGGACAGTAATTCGGAGCAGTTCTTC
-	TRBV18	TRBJ1-5	CASSFGQGNQPQHF	-
TRBD2	TRBV10-3	TRBJ2-7	CAISGTSGSWTYEQYF	TGTGCCATCAGTGGGACTAGCGGGAGTTGGACCTACGAGCAGTACTTC
TRBD1	TRBV6-5	TRBJ2-7	CASSGQGGSYEQYF	TGTGCCAGCAGCGGACAGGGGGGATCCTACGAGCAGTACTTC
TRBD2	TRBV27	TRBJ2-7	CASSLSAGGTYEQYF	TGTGCCAGCAGTTTATCGGCCGGGGGGACCTACGAGCAGTACTTC
-	TRBV18	TRBJ2-1	CASSPQNREGDEQFF	TGTGCCAGCTCACCACAAAACAGGGAAGGTGATGAGCAGTTCTTC
-	TRBV20-1	TRBJ1-1	CSARGRGGAFF	TGCAGTGCTAGGGGCCGGGGAGGAGCTTTCTTT
-	TRBV27	TRBJ1-5	CASSPDNYSNQPQHF	TGTGCCAGCAGTCCGGACAATTATAGCAATCAGCCCCAGCATTTT
TRBD1	TRBV27	TRBJ1-5	CASSPRTGVGQPQHF	TGTGCCAGCAGTCCCAGGACAGGGGTGGGTCAGCCCCAGCATTTT
-	TRBV6-5	TRBJ1-6	CASTRGGGNSPLHF	TGTGCCAGCACCAGGGGAGGGGGGAATTCACCCCTCCACTTT
-	TRBV7-9	TRBJ1-1	CASSLTRGPSFDTEAFF	TGTGCCAGCAGCCTCACCCGCGGCCCCTCCTTCGACACTGAAGCTTTCTTT
TRBD1	TRBV13	TRBJ1-1	CASSWGTGGNTEAFF	TGTGCCAGCAGCTGGGGAACAGGGGGAAACACTGAAGCTTTCTTT
-	TRBV5-5	TRBJ2-3	CARSWGGAGDTQYF	TGTGCCCGCAGCTGGGGGGGGGCCGGAGATACGCAGTATTTT